What follows are 15 T cell receptor beta chains derived from one specimen sequenced in a study of beta chain features in type 1 diabetes. Expressed TCRB transcripts were sequenced after all isolated RNA was converted to cDNA. Some clones are missing from TCRdb's copy, which holds only in-frame ones; the method was immunoSEQ multiplex PCR. The sample shows 310,000 or so clones, around 10% of them seen only once. The sequenced sample consisted of naive CD4+ T cells from blood. The receptor set was obtained from a woman under 40 in good health.

This clone occurred a few times. CDR3 sequence reads: CASSSLTGGYGYTF. The CDR3 DNA reads as TGCGCCAGCAGCTCGTTGACAGGGGGCTATGGCTACACCTTC. The chain couples TRBV5-1 to TRBJ1-2; 9 bases map to TRBD1. The CDR3 is made up of 14 amino acids. J lost 4 bases, V lost 3 bases, and 4 bases had no gene match. Germline lookup yields CDR1 SGHRS and CDR2 YFSETQ.

Only a few counts were recorded for this clone. V and J are TRBV7-2 and TRBJ2-2; D is possibly TRBD1 (5 bases). The CDR3 covers 16 residues. V lost 5 bases to trimming and J lost 0 bases, with 13 bases between them. Germline loops: CDR1 SGHTA, CDR2 FQGNSA. CDR3 region: CASSQGNPANTGELFF. DNA for the CDR3: TGTGCCAGCAGCCAGGGTAACCCCGCGAACACCGGGGAGCTGTTTTTT.

The chain couples TRBV9 to TRBJ1-1; maybe TRBD1 (6 bases). V dropped 4 bases and J dropped 1 base, with 11 bases sitting between them. Germline-derived CDR1 and CDR2 are SGDLS and YYNGEE. The CDR3 consists of 14 residues. For the CDR3, the DNA is TGTGCCAGCAGCCAGGGGTCGAAGAACACTGAAGCTTTCTTT. Residues: CASSQGSKNTEAFF.

This clone was detected a few times. CDR3 coding DNA: TGTGCCTGGAGTAGGCGGGAGGAAGGCGAGCAGTACTTC. It codes for CAWSRREEGEQYF. The chain combines TRBV30 with TRBJ2-7; TRBD2 matches 8 bases. V dropped 2 bases and J dropped 6; count of bases not matched to a gene: 6. The germline CDR1 and CDR2 sequences are GTSNPN and SVGIG (reference sequence). The CDR3 sequence is 13 residues long.

The sample holds a few counts of this clone. This chain links TRBV5-4 with TRBJ2-1, with 8 bases that match TRBD2. J gave up 5 bases and V 2 bases, and 6 bases lay outside the gene matches. The CDR3 runs to 15 residues. The germline V gene has CDR1 SGHNT and CDR2 YYREEE (reference sequence). CDR3 sequence reads: CASSFSGTRDNEQFF. The CDR3 DNA reads TGTGCCAGCAGCTTCTCCGGGACTAGGGACAATGAGCAGTTCTTC.

This clone was counted between two and nine times. This chain links TRBV6-1 with TRBJ1-2; 9 bases line up with TRBD1. V gave up 3 bases and J gave up 0 bases; unmatched junction bases: 5. The V gene's germline CDR1 is MNHNS and CDR2 SASEGT. The CDR3 is 16 residues long. CDR3 DNA: TGTGCCAGCAGTGACGACAGGGGGAGAGCTAACTATGGCTACACCTTC. Amino acid sequence: CASSDDRGRANYGYTF.

The chain combines TRBV7-9 with TRBJ2-5, with 13 bases fitting TRBD2. The CDR3 loop spans 18 amino acids. Trimming took 6 bases from V and 1 from J; bases not matched to a gene: 11. The germline gives CDR1 SEHNR, CDR2 FQNEAQ (reference sequence). The CDR3 is CASSLGTSGTTSQETQYF. CDR3 nucleotide sequence: TGTGCCAGCAGTCTGGGGACTAGCGGGACTACCTCCCAAGAGACCCAGTACTTC.

The rearrangement links TRBV6-5 to TRBJ2-7; 9 bases fit TRBD2. Germline V gives CDR1 MNHEY, CDR2 SVGAGI. The CDR3 length is 14 residues. J gave up 5 bases and V 4 bases, and 6 bases lay outside the gene matches. The CDR3 spells CASSWAGTSNEQYF. The CDR3 nucleotides are TGTGCCAGCAGTTGGGCCGGGACTAGCAACGAGCAGTACTTC.

The chain combines TRBV4-3 with TRBJ1-4, with 7 bases that match TRBD1. The ends lost 4 bases at V and 8 bases at J; junction bases unmatched: 10. Germline V gene data show CDR1 as LGHNA and CDR2 as YSLEER. CDR3 length equals 15 residues. The CDR3 DNA reads as TGCGCCAGCAGCCGTCAGACAGGGTTGGGGGAAAAACTGTTTTTT. Encoded protein: CASSRQTGLGEKLFF.

This clone has only a few counts. The CDR3 sequence: CASSYEGVGEQYF. The CDR3 nucleotides read TGTGCCAGCAGTTACGAGGGGGTTGGCGAGCAGTACTTC. The chain carries TRBV6-5 and TRBJ2-7, with a weak D call TRBD1 (6 bases). This CDR3 has 13 residues. Deletions cut 2 bases from V and 6 bases from J, with 11 bases between. CDR1 is MNHEY and CDR2 is SVGAGI in the germline V gene.

This chain joins TRBV7-2 and TRBJ2-7; the match to TRBD2 covers 10 bases. CDR1 SGHTA and CDR2 FQGNSA come from the germline V gene. The junction had 20 bases not matched to a gene; V was cut back by 5 bases and J by 4 bases. CDR3 length: 19 residues. CDR3: CASSRLIAGGAAGFYEQYF. The CDR3 nucleotides read TGTGCCAGCAGCCGTCTTATAGCGGGAGGTGCCGCCGGTTTTTACGAGCAGTACTTC.

CDR3 in DNA: TGTGCCAGCAGTGATCAGGGGCGAGGACCAGATACGCAGTATTTT. The encoded protein is CASSDQGRGPDTQYF. This rearrangement joins TRBV2 to TRBJ2-3; D may be TRBD1 (6 bases). There are 15 residues in the CDR3. Between the trimmed V and J ends, which lost 3 bases and 4 bases, there was a span of 14 bases. From germline, CDR1 is SNHLY and CDR2 FYNNEI.

There are a few counts of this clone. The V and J genes are TRBV7-3 and TRBJ2-7; the D gene is possibly TRBD1 (6 bases). The length of the CDR3 is 13 residues. The V gene's germline CDR1 is SGHTA and CDR2 FQGTGA. The ends were cut back, 1 base at V and 6 bases at J, with 10 bases in the middle. The CDR3 protein is CASSLNRDGEQYF. The CDR3, as DNA: TGTGCCAGCAGCTTAAACAGGGATGGCGAGCAGTACTTC.

V and J are TRBV2 and TRBJ1-5; 7 bases line up with TRBD1. The germline V gene encodes CDR1 SNHLY and CDR2 FYNNEI. CDR3 length: 14 amino acids. V lost 4 bases, J lost 7 bases, and 7 bases stayed unmatched. The CDR3 is CASSAEGAYQPQHF. In DNA, the CDR3 is TGTGCCAGCAGTGCGGAGGGGGCATACCAGCCCCAGCATTTT.

This clone was counted a few times. The chain links TRBV7-2 to TRBJ1-1, with 7 bases identical to TRBD1. J lost 9 bases, V lost 3 bases, and 7 bases had no gene match. The CDR3 consists of 13 residues. The germline V gene encodes CDR1 SGHTA and CDR2 FQGNSA. CDR3 nucleotide sequence: TGTGCCAGCAGCTTCGGGACAGATGGCCAAGCTTTCTTT. Its protein product is CASSFGTDGQAFF.